The 14 T cell receptor beta chains listed next were all sequenced from one sample in a study of OX40 agonist ivuxolimab in advanced cancers. Libraries were built with the immunoSEQ multiplex PCR assay. Here the immuneACCESS table is served through TCRdb, limited to in-frame sequences with V and J called. Missing clones are a known gap in these copies; in checked studies unresolved V genes cover under half, and the rest lacks a known reason. This sample comprises fewer than 85,000 clones, 65% to 90% of them detected only once. In total, the top ten clones hold over 1.5% of the sample. The sequencing used CD4+ or CD8+ T cells sorted from blood, collected in a trial of the OX40 agonist ivuxolimab. Every receptor here comes from an adult with an advanced solid tumor such as melanoma, head and neck, liver or kidney cancer.

The rearrangement joins TRBV6-1 to TRBJ1-5; 9 bases are a match to TRBD1. V dropped 7 bases and J dropped 7; count of bases not matched to a gene: 5. The germline gives CDR1 MNHNS, CDR2 SASEGT. The length of the CDR3 is 13 residues. This chain's CDR3 is CASNRDRVQPQHF. The CDR3 nucleotides are TGTGCCAGCAACCGGGACAGGGTCCAGCCCCAGCATTTT.

J is TRBJ2-2 and V is TRBV4-2; D possibly corresponds to TRBD1 (6 bases). This CDR3 is built from 16 residues. The germline gives CDR1 LGHNA, CDR2 YNFKEQ. V was clipped by 8 bases and J by 0 bases, with 16 bases between them. CDR3 nucleotide sequence: TGTGCCAGCGCACTTACCGGGACATCGAACACCGGGGAGCTGTTTTTT. Protein sequence: CASALTGTSNTGELFF.

This chain links TRBV4-1 with TRBJ2-1; no clear D gene. This CDR3 is built from 15 residues. V was clipped by 6 bases and J by 7 bases, with 19 bases between them. Germline loops: CDR1 MGHRA, CDR2 YSYEKL. CDR3 region: CASSVLAALGNEQFF. Here the CDR3 DNA reads TGCGCCAGCAGTGTTTTGGCAGCCCTGGGGAATGAGCAGTTCTTC.

The gene calls are TRBV6-5 and TRBJ1-3; D not certain. The CDR3 covers 15 residues. The V and J ends lost 6 bases and 0 bases respectively, with 12 bases between them. Germline CDR1 reads MNHEY; CDR2 reads SVGAGI. The DNA of the CDR3 is TGTGCCAGCAGCCTACAGCGATACTCTGGAAACACCATATATTTT. Translating it yields CASSLQRYSGNTIYF.

The chain joins TRBV5-4 to TRBJ2-2; D tentatively fits TRBD1 or TRBD2 (5 bases each). This CDR3 spans 16 amino acids. Germline values: CDR1 SGHNT, CDR2 YYREEE (reference sequence). Trimming cost V 0 bases and J 2 bases, with 11 bases left between them. The CDR3 DNA reads TGTGCCAGCAGCTTGGTAGGCAGGGACAACACCGGGGAGCTGTTTTTT. It encodes CASSLVGRDNTGELFF.

This chain joins TRBV5-1 and TRBJ2-1; 7 bases are shared with TRBD1. The CDR3 has 13 residues. V shed 0 bases, J shed 12 bases, and the junction held 6 bases outside the gene matches. In germline, CDR1 is SGHRS, CDR2 YFSETQ. Here the CDR3 reads CASSLGGGRGQFF. In DNA form, the CDR3 reads TGCGCCAGCAGCTTGGGAGGGGGCCGGGGGCAGTTCTTC.

The chain carries TRBV6-4 and TRBJ2-7; no definite D call. This CDR3 is 14 amino acids long. CDR1 and CDR2 from the germline V gene are MRHNA and SNTAGT. Trimming shortened V by 7 bases and J by 5 bases, and 18 bases separated the two germline ends. CDR3 nucleotides: TGTGCCAGCACCAAAATAGTGGACCTGCACGAGCAGTACTTC. It specifies CASTKIVDLHEQYF.

This chain links TRBV4-3 with TRBJ2-4; 7 bases are a match to TRBD1. This CDR3 has 16 amino acids. Unmatched junction bases numbered 6, after V lost 0 bases and J lost 4 bases. Germline V gene lookup returns CDR1 LGHNA and CDR2 YSLEER. The DNA of the CDR3 is TGCGCCAGCAGCCAAGATGACAGGGCGGAGAAAAACATTCAGTACTTC. The encoded protein is CASSQDDRAEKNIQYF.

The chain carries TRBV2 and TRBJ2-3; perhaps TRBD1 as D (6 bases). Germline-derived CDR1 and CDR2 are SNHLY and FYNNEI. The length of the CDR3 is 14 residues. Trimming pared 6 bases from V and 1 base from J, leaving 11 bases between. CDR3 DNA: TGTGCCAGCAGAAGGGACACACGCACAGATACGCAGTATTTT. This codes for CASRRDTRTDTQYF.

The rearrangement links TRBV19 to TRBJ2-7; 9 bases fit TRBD1. The CDR3 has 15 amino acids. J was trimmed by 7 bases and V by 7 bases; bases with no gene match: 14. Germline V CDR1 and CDR2: LNHDA, SQIVND (reference sequence). In DNA, the CDR3 is TGTGCCAGTACCACGGCGGCAGGGGGGACAGGGGAGCAGTACTTC. This gives the protein CASTTAAGGTGEQYF.

This clone came up once. J is TRBJ2-1 and V is TRBV4-2, with unresolved D. V was trimmed by 0 bases and J by 12 bases, leaving 6 bases between them. This CDR3 comprises 11 residues. Germline CDR1 and CDR2: LGHNA and YNFKEQ. The CDR3 DNA sequence: TGTGCCAGCAGCCAAGAAGCCCTGCAGTTCTTC. Its translation is CASSQEALQFF.

DNA for the CDR3: TGTGCCAGCAGGGGGGGGATTGTGAGCAATCAGCCCCAGCATTTT. Translation gives CASRGGIVSNQPQHF. V usage is TRBV2 and J usage is TRBJ1-5; possibly TRBD1 for D (5 bases). Per germline, CDR1 SNHLY and CDR2 FYNNEI. This CDR3 contains 15 residues. The V end was cut by 6 bases, the J end by 1 base, with 13 bases between. Variable domain in full (rest from reference TRBV2 and TRBJ1-5): EPEVTQTPSHQVTQMGQEVILRCVPISNHLYFYWYRQILGQKVEFLVSFYNNEISEKSEIFDDQFSVERPDGSNFTLKIRSTKLEDSAMYFCASRGGIVSNQPQHFGDGTRLSIL.

The J gene is TRBJ1-2, the V gene TRBV6-4; perhaps TRBD1 as D (5 bases). Germline V lookup: CDR1 MRHNA, CDR2 SNTAGT. This CDR3 has 16 residues. Trimming removed 0 bases at V and 5 bases at J, with 16 bases between. The chain's CDR3 is CASSDSTSPGLYGYTF. DNA for the CDR3: TGTGCCAGCAGTGACTCGACGTCTCCAGGGCTGTATGGCTACACCTTC.

V is TRBV5-1 and J is TRBJ1-1, with 10 bases fitting TRBD1. With 5 bases clipped from V and 5 bases from J, the junction kept 3 bases outside the gene matches. This CDR3 has 13 residues. The germline V gene encodes CDR1 SGHRS and CDR2 YFSETQ. In nucleotides, the CDR3 is TGCGCCAGCAGACGGGGACAGGGGACTGAAGCTTTCTTT. Residues: CASRRGQGTEAFF.